This T cell receptor beta chain was found in a study of blood T cell repertoires in COVID-19. The CDR3 length is 16 residues. The germline V gene encodes CDR1 SEHNR and CDR2 FQNEAQ (reference sequence). V shed 3 bases and J shed 10 bases, with 19 bases lying between them. Participant ages covered about 18 to 100 years across 20 to 25 US areas. Generated by immunoSEQ multiplex PCR, the TCRdb table keeps only in-frame clones and is missing some. Of approximately 300,000 clones listed, around 90% are singletons. The genes are TRBV7-9 and TRBJ1-6; D perhaps matches TRBD1 (5 bases). This TCR came from a woman between 25 and 40 years old who had recovered from COVID-19. The sample consisted of PBMCs or T cells enriched from blood (not recorded which). CDR3 DNA sequence: TGTGCCAGCAGCTTCGGGACGGGACTCAGGGAATCACCCCTCCACTTT. Its translation: CASSFGTGLRESPLHF.